The present entry profiles one TCR beta chain with its context. Its antigen is not identified. Nominally healthy donors provided the samples, though records likely missed some immune exposures. The PCR had 60 Vbeta and 13 Jbeta primers. Assay: immunoSEQ multiplex PCR; the TCRdb copy retains only in-frame clones and omits some. The table records around 170,000 clones, roughly 70% of them present only once. These data come from a study of cytomegalovirus exposure and HLA in healthy donors. General study points: Reportedly, fewer N-insertions than the approximately 700-donor mean appeared in an Asian-associated ancestry cluster in a later analysis. Association of some 18,000 TCR beta sequences with HLA alleles was found at 0.05 false discovery rate in a later analysis. TCR beta chain V- and J-gene trimming was linked, in a later analysis, to a missense variant in DCLRE1C.

This CDR3 has 16 amino acids. The J segment lost 0 bases and the V segment lost 3 bases, leaving 8 bases of the junction unmatched. From germline, CDR1 is SGDLS and CDR2 YYNGEE. The receptor was derived from a girl between 10 and 17 years old in good health and CMV-seronegative. The sequenced sample was PBMCs. The chain carries TRBV9 and TRBJ1-1; 7 positions match TRBD1. CDR3 region: CASSAGQWGLNTEAFF. The CDR3 DNA sequence: TGTGCCAGCAGCGCGGGACAGTGGGGTTTGAACACTGAAGCTTTCTTT.